This T cell receptor beta chain was sequenced for a study of blood T cell repertoires in COVID-19. V shed 3 bases, J shed 6 bases, and the junction held 17 bases outside the gene matches. The CDR3 consists of 17 residues. CDR1 SEHNR and CDR2 FQNEAQ come from the germline V gene (reference sequence). Contact with a PCR-confirmed or clinician-diagnosed COVID-19 case occurred within 2 weeks of entry. In the study's own analysis: The authors estimated nucleated cell counts from reference gene primer amplification. Assay: immunoSEQ multiplex PCR; the TCRdb copy retains only in-frame clones and omits some. V and J calls and clone size are those listed in that table; D and trimming were worked out from the DNA. Here the sample spans 200,000 to 250,000 clones, about four fifths being singletons. This clone was counted once.

The material sequenced was PBMCs or T cells enriched from blood (not recorded which). The TCR was taken from a woman in her forties or fifties who had been exposed to COVID-19. The rearrangement uses TRBV7-9 and TRBJ2-7, with 7 bases lining up with TRBD2. In nucleotides, the CDR3 is TGTGCCAGCAGCTTTACACCCCTCCCAGCGGGGTTTACCGAGCAGTACTTC. Its translation: CASSFTPLPAGFTEQYF. Filled out from reference TRBV7-9 and TRBJ2-7, the complete variable domain reads DTGVSQNPRHKITKRGQNVTFRCDPISEHNRLYWYRQTLGQGPEFLTYFQNEAQLEKSRLLSDRFSAERPKGSFSTLEIQRTEQGDSAMYLCASSFTPLPAGFTEQYFGPGTRLTVT.